This section outlines one T cell receptor beta chain sequence together with its context. Method: immunoSEQ multiplex PCR; TCRdb's copy keeps in-frame clones and lacks some. The table shows around 95,000 clones, with approximately 94% occurring only once. The data are from a study of siplizumab effects on memory and regulatory T cells. The germline V gene encodes CDR1 SGHAT and CDR2 FQDESV (reference sequence). The CDR3 has 14 amino acids. V was pared by 5 bases and J by 4 bases, with 15 bases between. The rearrangement links TRBV11-1 to TRBJ2-7; the D gene is possibly TRBD2 (6 bases). This clonotype was sampled from a human donor in good health. The sequencing input was non-Treg CD4+ T cells sorted from blood. CDR3 sequence reads: CASSRSNGGYEQYF. Here the CDR3 DNA reads TGTGCCAGCAGCCGAAGTAACGGGGGATACGAGCAGTACTTC.